The 25 T cell receptor beta chains given below trace back to one sample, sequenced in a study of shared clonotypes between healthy human individuals. Profiling relied on immunoSEQ multiplex PCR, and the TCRdb table lists in-frame clones only, not all of them. The table lists a few hundred thousand clones, roughly four fifths of them singletons. Sequenced sample: PBMCs. The receptors stem from a woman between 40 and 50 years old in good health. Some clones in this sample may be carry-over from other donors' samples.

The CDR3 region has the DNA TGTGCCAGCAGCCGAGCGGCGGGTAACTATGGCTACACCTTC. This gives the protein CASSRAAGNYGYTF. The chain is built from TRBV7-2 and TRBJ1-2; D gene ambiguous. From germline, CDR1 is SGHTA and CDR2 FQGNSA. There are 14 residues in the CDR3. The V end lost 5 bases, the J end lost 1 base, and 11 bases lay between the germline ends.

The chain recombines TRBV5-1 with TRBJ2-2; 7 bases line up with TRBD2. Germline trimming cut 5 bases from V and 0 bases from J; bases unmatched to any gene: 4. The CDR3 sequence is 15 residues long. CDR1 is SGHRS and CDR2 is YFSETQ in the germline V gene. CDR3 coding DNA: TGCGCCAGCAGTCCTAGCGGCGCGAACACCGGGGAGCTGTTTTTT. This codes for CASSPSGANTGELFF. The complete variable domain, with remaining parts taken from reference TRBV5-1 and TRBJ2-2, reads KAGVTQTPRYLIKTRGQQVTLSCSPISGHRSVSWYQQTPGQGLQFLFEYFSETQRNKGNFPGRFSGRQFSNSRSEMNVSTLELGDSALYLCASSPSGANTGELFFGEGSRLTVL.

J is TRBJ2-3 and V is TRBV15; TRBD2 matches at 8 bases. The CDR3 runs to 15 residues. CDR1 LNHNV and CDR2 YYDKDF come from the germline V gene (reference sequence). The V and J ends lost 2 bases and 2 bases, in that order; junction bases with no gene match: 3. CDR3 loop: CATSRLTSDTDTQYF. The CDR3 coding sequence is TGTGCCACCAGCAGATTGACTAGCGACACAGATACGCAGTATTTT.

CDR3 in amino acids: CASSLVPGLLIGEQFF. The CDR3 DNA reads TGTGCCAGCAGCTTAGTCCCGGGACTGCTAATTGGTGAGCAGTTCTTC. V and J are TRBV7-2 and TRBJ2-1; weak D call: TRBD2 (6 bases). V was cut by 1 base and J by 9 bases, with 19 bases left in between. CDR3 length: 16 residues. Germline values: CDR1 SGHTA, CDR2 FQGNSA. The whole variable domain, filled in from reference TRBV7-2 and TRBJ2-1, reads GAGVSQSPSNKVTEKGKDVELRCDPISGHTALYWYRQSLGQGLEFLIYFQGNSAPDKSGLPSDRFSAERTGGSVSTLTIQRTQQEDSAVYLCASSLVPGLLIGEQFFGPGTRLTVL.

On this clone: This likely reflects a read error, since a far larger clone is one base away. This rearrangement joins TRBV28 to TRBJ2-7, with 9 bases matching TRBD1. Germline values: CDR1 MDHEN, CDR2 SYDVKM. This CDR3 spans 16 amino acids. The CDR3 region is CASGLSWTGVFREQYF. The CDR3 DNA reads as TGTGCCAGCGGTTTATCGTGGACAGGGGTATTTCGCGAGCAGTACTTC.

The chain has TRBV25-1 and TRBJ1-1; D may be TRBD1 (6 bases). V was trimmed by 2 bases and J by 4 bases, leaving 8 bases between them. Germline CDR1 reads MGHDK; CDR2 reads SYGVNS. The CDR3 totals 13 residues. This chain's CDR3 is CASSERGGTEAFF. The DNA of the CDR3 is TGTGCCAGCAGTGAAAGGGGGGGCACTGAAGCTTTCTTT.

The rearrangement links TRBV6-5 to TRBJ2-7; D possibly matches TRBD1 or TRBD2 (5 bases each). Trimming removed 6 bases from V and 4 bases from J, with 16 bases in between. Germline V gene lookup returns CDR1 MNHEY and CDR2 SVGAGI. The CDR3 loop spans 14 amino acids. CDR3 DNA sequence: TGTGCCAGCAGCCGGTCCCGGGACGGATACGAGCAGTACTTC. The encoded protein is CASSRSRDGYEQYF.

This clone was seen only once. The chain carries TRBV27 and TRBJ2-1, with unresolved D. The CDR3 covers 16 residues. V lost 8 bases and J lost 0, with 17 bases in between. CDR1 is MNHEY and CDR2 is SMNVEV in the germline V gene (reference sequence). In DNA, the CDR3 is TGTGCCAGCTATACTCCTCGGAGAGGCTCCTACAATGAGCAGTTCTTC. It encodes CASYTPRRGSYNEQFF.

The count of this clone is one. At one end, the junction sequence differs from germline, possibly due to a read error. The chain couples TRBV2 to TRBJ2-1; tentative D call: TRBD2 (6 bases). The germline CDR1 and CDR2 sequences are SNHLY and FYNNEI. This CDR3 is 15 amino acids long. The CDR3 DNA is TGTGCCAGCAGTAAAGCGGGCCCCAACCGGAATGAGCAGTTCTTC. This encodes CASSKAGPNRNEQFF.

In this sample, this clone turned up many times. The J gene is TRBJ1-5, the V gene TRBV6-5; D is possibly TRBD1 (6 bases). The V end was cut by 6 bases, the J end by 4 bases, with 13 bases between. This CDR3 spans 14 amino acids. Germline loops: CDR1 MNHEY, CDR2 SVGAGI. CDR3 in DNA: TGTGCCAGCAGGGGGGCCGGTGGTAATCAGCCCCAGCATTTT. This gives the protein CASRGAGGNQPQHF.

The gene calls are TRBV7-2 and TRBJ2-1, with TRBD2 identical over 12 bases. Losses at the gene ends were 5 bases for V and 4 bases for J; bases not matched to a gene: 9. CDR3 length equals 17 residues. Germline CDR1 SGHTA, CDR2 FQGNSA. The CDR3 DNA reads as TGTGCCAGCAGCCAGGGACTAGCGGGCGGAACTTACAATGAGCAGTTCTTC. Translating gives CASSQGLAGGTYNEQFF. The variable domain in full, with the rest retrieved from reference TRBV7-2 and TRBJ2-1, is GAGVSQSPSNKVTEKGKDVELRCDPISGHTALYWYRQSLGQGLEFLIYFQGNSAPDKSGLPSDRFSAERTGGSVSTLTIQRTQQEDSAVYLCASSQGLAGGTYNEQFFGPGTRLTVL.

V is TRBV6-5 and J is TRBJ2-2; TRBD2 agrees at 11 bases. CDR1 is MNHEY and CDR2 is SVGAGI in the germline V gene. The CDR3 sequence is 15 residues long. The V and J ends lost 4 bases and 5 bases, in that order; junction bases with no gene match: 3. The CDR3 loop is CASSWTSGFTGELFF. DNA for the CDR3: TGTGCCAGCAGTTGGACTAGCGGGTTTACCGGGGAGCTGTTTTTT.

This clone was recorded a few times. V gene TRBV7-9 combines with J gene TRBJ1-4, with 8 positions matching TRBD1. There are 15 residues in the CDR3. V lost 1 base and J lost 7; bases outside the gene matches: 5. CDR1 is SEHNR, CDR2 FQNEAQ, per germline (reference sequence). The CDR3 coding sequence is TGTGCCAGCAGCTTAGGGACAGGGAAGGGTGAAAAACTGTTTTTT. This translates into CASSLGTGKGEKLFF.

The chain recombines TRBV27 with TRBJ1-1; 7 bases are shared with TRBD1. Germline CDR1 reads MNHEY; CDR2 reads SMNVEV (reference sequence). After removal of 2 bases from V and 1 base from J, the junction contained 7 bases not matched to a gene. The CDR3 covers 16 residues. CDR3 protein: CASSLQTGTPNTEAFF. CDR3 in DNA: TGTGCCAGCAGTTTACAGACAGGGACTCCGAACACTGAAGCTTTCTTT.

CDR3 DNA: TGCGCCAGCAGCTATCCGGGACGAGCCTCTGGGGCCAACGTCCTGACTTTC. It encodes CASSYPGRASGANVLTF. The chain joins TRBV5-1 to TRBJ2-6; D may correspond to TRBD1 or TRBD2 (5 bases each). Germline values: CDR1 SGHRS, CDR2 YFSETQ. The CDR3 is 17 residues long. The ends were cut back, 3 bases at V and 0 bases at J, with 13 bases in the middle.

The gene calls are TRBV29-1 and TRBJ2-1; 11 positions agree with TRBD2. Per the germline V gene, CDR1 is SQVTM and CDR2 is ANQGSEA. The J segment lost 7 bases and the V segment lost 7 bases, leaving 9 bases of the junction unmatched. CDR3 length: 14 residues. CDR3 protein: CSATSGMARNEQFF. The CDR3 DNA reads as TGCAGCGCGACTAGCGGGATGGCTAGGAATGAGCAGTTCTTC.

The chain recombines TRBV6-1 with TRBJ2-7, with 10 bases fitting TRBD2. J was trimmed by 3 bases and V by 4 bases; bases with no gene match: 3. The CDR3 sequence is 14 residues long. Germline CDR1 MNHNS, CDR2 SASEGT. CDR3 DNA: TGTGCCAGCAGTGGCCGGACTAGCGGCTACGAGCAGTACTTC. This codes for CASSGRTSGYEQYF.

This sequence joins TRBV9 and TRBJ1-5; D is undetermined. The V end lost 4 bases, the J end lost 6 bases, and 17 bases lay between the germline ends. CDR1 and CDR2 from the germline V gene are SGDLS and YYNGEE. The CDR3 runs to 15 residues. The CDR3, as DNA: TGTGCCAGCAGCCTCGAGGGAGCGCGGGGTCAGCCCCAGCATTTT. It specifies CASSLEGARGQPQHF.

The chain links TRBV5-6 to TRBJ2-3, with a tentative D call TRBD2 (5 bases). The CDR3 extends over 14 amino acids. V was shortened by 2 bases and J by 1 base, with 8 bases between the two germline ends. Germline CDR1 and CDR2: SGHDT and YYEEEE. In nucleotides, the CDR3 is TGTGCCAGCAGCTTCGGGGTTCGCACAGATACGCAGTATTTT. It specifies CASSFGVRTDTQYF.

This chain joins TRBV4-3 and TRBJ1-3; D gene ambiguous. Germline V gene lookup returns CDR1 LGHNA and CDR2 YSLEER. The CDR3 totals 17 residues. V was clipped by 0 bases and J by 0 bases, with 12 bases between them. CDR3 amino acids: CASSQDLMVTSGNTIYF. The CDR3 DNA sequence: TGCGCCAGCAGCCAAGATCTGATGGTAACCTCTGGAAACACCATATATTTT.

In this sample, this clone turned up a few times. The CDR3 DNA is TGTGCCTGGAGTCAGGGAGGGGCCGGGGAGCTGTTTTTT. This sequence encodes CAWSQGGAGELFF. V gene TRBV30 combines with J gene TRBJ2-2, with 7 bases lining up with TRBD2. This CDR3 is built from 13 residues. Germline-derived CDR1 and CDR2 are GTSNPN and SVGIG (reference sequence). J was trimmed by 6 bases and V by 2 bases; bases with no gene match: 3.

The chain employs TRBV5-8 and TRBJ2-5; 10 nucleotides align to TRBD2. Trimming took 4 bases from V and 4 from J; bases not matched to a gene: 16. Germline CDR1 is SGHTS and CDR2 is YDEGEE. The CDR3 length is 18 residues. CDR3 sequence (DNA): TGTGCCAGCAGCCCTTTTTCATGGGCAGCGGGAGGGGCAGAGACCCAGTACTTC. The encoded protein is CASSPFSWAAGGAETQYF.

Here the CDR3 reads CASSPQASGSSDTQYF. Written as DNA, the CDR3 is TGTGCCAGCTCACCACAGGCTAGCGGGAGTTCAGATACGCAGTATTTT. The chain is built from TRBV18 and TRBJ2-3; 10 bases line up with TRBD2. This CDR3 spans 16 amino acids. CDR1 and CDR2 from the germline V gene are KGHSH and LQKENI. Unmatched junction bases numbered 5, after V lost 1 base and J lost 4 bases.

The rearrangement joins TRBV10-1 to TRBJ1-2; perhaps TRBD1 as D (5 bases). Germline assignment: CDR1 WNHNN and CDR2 SYGVQD (reference sequence). The CDR3 spans 13 residues. V was shortened by 5 bases and J by 2 bases, with 9 bases between the two germline ends. DNA for the CDR3: TGCGCCAGCAGTCCGGACAAGAACTATGGCTACACCTTC. This codes for CASSPDKNYGYTF.

The rearrangement uses TRBV28 and TRBJ2-5; TRBD1 or TRBD2 may be the D gene (6 bases each). The germline CDR1 and CDR2 sequences are MDHEN and SYDVKM. V was pared by 10 bases and J by 5 bases, with 14 bases between. The CDR3 runs 12 residues. The CDR3 sequence: CATTRGRETQYF. As DNA, the CDR3 is TGTGCCACCACGAGGGGGAGGGAGACCCAGTACTTC.